This TCR beta chain was captured in a study of blood T cells in healthy people across ages (dated by TCRdb to between 2015 and 2016). With respect to the entire study: Template switching captured roughly one uniquely barcoded TCR beta cDNA molecule per two T cells in model experiments. Age-related changes in TCR beta repertoire diversity were measured in the study by deep sequencing normalized with unique cDNA molecular identifiers. Donors were grouped into four age groups: young (average roughly 17 years), middle-aged (less than 40), aged (62) and long-lived (about 82). To avoid experimental bias, donors of different ages were randomly spread across the sequencing lanes. For two donors (one aged 18 to 29 and one aged 80 or older), the study analyzed two additional independent replicas of 1 million unique cDNA reads from the same blood draw.

Overall study outcomes, separate from this receptor: Bulk unsorted PBMC profiling prevented conclusive comparison of naive and antigen-experienced compartments. The long-lived group showed more naive CD4+ T cells, fewer expanded clones and increased TCR diversity than the aged group, suggesting age selection. As age increased, observed TCR beta diversity per million T cells dropped in a roughly linear way, and a significant reduction was already evident by age about 36. The percentage of naive T cells measured by flow cytometry correlated strongly with observed TCR beta diversity. The CMV infection status of donors was not known, potentially confounding age-related changes in expanded clonotypes. Estimates of total diversity based on one million sequenced T cells were regarded as lower bounds and as underestimates.

The library was generated by 5' RACE. These reads were obtained on an Illumina HiSeq 2500. A second PCR of about 6 to 11 cycles was run with a J-beta primer mix and a sample-barcoded 5' primer. A unique molecular identifier was introduced onto each TCR beta cDNA molecule by a template-switch 5' adaptor carrying 12 random nucleotides. At least 3 million CDR3-containing paired-end reads were obtained from each sample. First-strand cDNA was synthesized from all RNA with the Mint cDNA synthesis kit, primed by a TRBC-specific oligonucleotide. Following uracil-DNA glycosylase treatment, all cDNA underwent a first 18-cycle PCR with the universal primers M1SS and BC2_uni_R. On the authors' methods: Each sample was normalized by randomly selecting 1 million high-quality reads, each carrying a distinct molecular identifier. Reads sharing molecular identifiers were discarded rather than binned into consensus sequences. MiTCR, with a Q25 quality threshold and the strictest error-elimination algorithm, was used for CDR3 identification, clonotype clustering and error correction. Lower-bound total TCR beta diversity was estimated with a nonparametric unseen species model using Euler transformation. TCRdb ran its own pipeline on the public reads, namely fastp trimming at Q25 and MiXCR clone calling, and kept in-frame beta chains. Duplicate CDR3 protein sequences are folded into a single record with the most common DNA and genes. The V and J calls were not made by the authors but by TCRdb's processing. This sample is represented by about 1,000,000 distinct CDR3 sequences; around 43% of them were singletons. Approximately 17% of the sample belongs to the ten largest clones.

This clonotype was counted many times. It has no known antigen specificity. No per-base quality is available; no much larger clone lies one base away. Systemically healthy Caucasian individuals from Russia, 39 in total and aged roughly 6 to 95 years, were included as donors. About 10 milliliters of peripheral blood were drawn from each donor into EDTA-treated Vacutainer tubes. Ficoll-Paque density-gradient centrifugation was used to isolate PBMCs, with at least 7 million per sample. Total RNA, at least 5 micrograms per sample, was extracted from PBMCs with Trizol reagent. For every donor, an aliquot of PBMCs went through flow cytometry to measure the percentages of naive CD45RAhigh/CD27high T cells. Sequencing was done on a sample of blood. The origin of this receptor is a woman aged 55-69 years in good health.

The CDR3 region: CASSSPPSTQYF. The DNA is TGTGCCAGCAGCTCCCCACCTAGTACGCAGTATTTT. The V and J genes are TRBV7-8 and TRBJ2-3; no D gene can be assigned with confidence. The germline V gene gives CDR1 as SGHVS and CDR2 as FQNEAQ. Inclusive of the bounding cysteine and phenylalanine, the CDR3 is 12 residues long. The entry retains the CDR3 DNA only, 36 bases that are in frame from base 1. V sheds 4 bases and J sheds 8 bases, leaving 10 bases between their ends.